Listed here are 11 T cell receptor beta chains from one sample, sequenced in a study of T cells in Graves' hyperthyroidism and ophthalmopathy. Amplification yielded TCR beta CDR3 regions, with RNA transcripts as the source. The primer set for the first-round RT-PCR of the TCR CDR3 was HTBI. TCRdb fed the multiplex PCR reads into MiXCR, producing one record per CDR3 protein. The sample has 500,000 to 700,000 distinct CDR3 sequences, approximately 15% seen once. Sample: blood. Receptors originate from a woman between 18 and 29 years old with Graves' hyperthyroidism.

V and J are TRBV29-1 and TRBJ1-2, with a possible D match to TRBD1 (6 bases). The CDR3 is made up of 16 amino acids. Per germline, CDR1 SQVTM and CDR2 ANQGSEA. Trimming took 3 bases from V and 6 from J, leaving 23 bases between them. CDR3: CSVEGASGDFGDGYTF. The DNA of the CDR3 is TGCAGCGTTGAGGGCGCATCAGGGGACTTCGGGGATGGCTACACCTTC.

The V gene is TRBV20-1, the J gene TRBJ2-7; D possibly matches TRBD1 or TRBD2 (5 bases each). The CDR3 has 11 amino acids. The germline V and J ends were trimmed by 8 bases and 2 bases, with 10 bases remaining between them. CDR1 DFQATT and CDR2 SNEGSKA come from the germline V gene (reference sequence). CDR3 in amino acids: CSHGTPYEQYF. CDR3 nucleotides: TGCAGTCACGGGACCCCCTACGAGCAGTACTTC.

This clonotype has a count of ten or more. The chain couples TRBV5-1 to TRBJ2-3; a weak D match, TRBD1 (6 bases). The ends were cut back, 3 bases at V and 3 bases at J, with 11 bases in the middle. In germline, CDR1 is SGHRS, CDR2 YFSETQ. This CDR3 is built from 14 residues. The DNA of the CDR3 is TGCGCCAGCAGCTATCTCACAGGGACAGATACGCAGTATTTT. Translating gives CASSYLTGTDTQYF. The full variable domain, with the rest looked up from reference TRBV5-1 and TRBJ2-3, is KAGVTQTPRYLIKTRGQQVTLSCSPISGHRSVSWYQQTPGQGLQFLFEYFSETQRNKGNFPGRFSGRQFSNSRSEMNVSTLELGDSALYLCASSYLTGTDTQYFGPGTRLTVL.

This clonotype was counted a few times. V and J are TRBV7-9 and TRBJ2-7, with D perhaps TRBD1 or TRBD2 (6 bases each). The CDR3 is 15 amino acids. The germline V and J ends were trimmed by 5 bases and 4 bases, with 18 bases remaining between them. Germline V gene sequence: CDR1 SEHNR, CDR2 FQNEAQ (reference sequence). For the CDR3, the DNA is TGTGCCAGCAGCCCGTCGGGGGCTAAGAATTACGAGCAGTACTTC. Amino acid sequence: CASSPSGAKNYEQYF.

This clonotype appeared many times. The genes are TRBV30 and TRBJ2-3; TRBD2 matches at 14 bases. Germline lookup yields CDR1 GTSNPN and CDR2 SVGIG (reference sequence). V dropped 4 bases and J dropped 8; count of bases not matched to a gene: 5. The length of the CDR3 is 14 residues. The CDR3 bases are TGTGCCTGGAAGACTAGCGGGGGGGGTGGTACGCAGTATTTT. It specifies CAWKTSGGGGTQYF.

Many counts were recorded for this clonotype. The J gene is TRBJ2-3, the V gene TRBV20-1; D not resolved. Trimming removed 0 bases at V and 5 bases at J, with 9 bases between. Per the germline V gene, CDR1 is DFQATT and CDR2 is SNEGSKA (reference sequence). The CDR3 totals 13 residues. The CDR3 reads CSARDLGVDTQYF. The CDR3 DNA reads TGCAGTGCTAGAGATCTAGGAGTAGATACGCAGTATTTT.

This clonotype was recorded many times. The chain carries TRBV2 and TRBJ1-5; no reliable D call. CDR3 length: 13 amino acids. Trimming removed 4 bases from V and 5 bases from J, with 9 bases in between. Germline V gene lookup returns CDR1 SNHLY and CDR2 FYNNEI. This CDR3 reads CASSVQRDQPQHF. CDR3 DNA: TGTGCCAGCAGTGTACAGAGAGATCAGCCCCAGCATTTT.

This clonotype was seen many times. This chain connects TRBV24-1 to TRBJ1-5; TRBD1 matches 7 bases. Germline V lookup: CDR1 KGHDR, CDR2 SFDVKD. V lost 2 bases to trimming and J lost 4 bases; unmatched junction nucleotides: 1. This CDR3 contains 14 residues. The CDR3 DNA sequence: TGTGCCACCAGTGATTGGGACAGTAATCAGCCCCAGCATTTT. Translating it yields CATSDWDSNQPQHF.

In the case of this clonotype: This may be a read error: a much more frequent sequence differs by one nucleotide. CDR3 in DNA: TGTGCCAGCGGCGCTGGGACAGGTCCCTATCAGCCCCAGCATTTT. Amino acid sequence: CASGAGTGPYQPQHF. The chain joins TRBV9 to TRBJ1-5, with 8 bases aligning to TRBD1. Germline V gene data show CDR1 as SGDLS and CDR2 as YYNGEE. The V segment lost 7 bases and the J segment 5 bases; nucleotides outside the gene matches: 11. CDR3 length: 15 residues.

This clonotype was detected many times. The chain joins TRBV7-2 to TRBJ2-7, with D maybe TRBD1 (5 bases). Between the trimmed V and J ends, which lost 1 base and 0 bases, there was a span of 16 bases. Germline CDR1 and CDR2: SGHTA and FQGNSA. CDR3 length: 17 amino acids. The DNA of the CDR3 is TGTGCCAGCAGCTTAGTAGGGGTTGTCGGTAGCTCCTACGAGCAGTACTTC. Amino acid sequence: CASSLVGVVGSSYEQYF. The full variable domain, in which reference TRBV7-2 and TRBJ2-7 provide the parts outside the CDR3, is GAGVSQSPSNKVTEKGKDVELRCDPISGHTALYWYRQSLGQGLEFLIYFQGNSAPDKSGLPSDRFSAERTGGSVSTLTIQRTQQEDSAVYLCASSLVGVVGSSYEQYFGPGTRLTVT.

V and J are TRBV4-1 and TRBJ1-6; D is possibly TRBD1 (6 bases). The length of the CDR3 is 14 residues. Trimming cost V 2 bases and J 9 bases, with 11 bases left between them. The germline gives CDR1 MGHRA, CDR2 YSYEKL. In DNA, the CDR3 is TGCGCCAGCAGCCAAAAACAGGGAGGTTCACCCCTCCACTTT. As protein: CASSQKQGGSPLHF.